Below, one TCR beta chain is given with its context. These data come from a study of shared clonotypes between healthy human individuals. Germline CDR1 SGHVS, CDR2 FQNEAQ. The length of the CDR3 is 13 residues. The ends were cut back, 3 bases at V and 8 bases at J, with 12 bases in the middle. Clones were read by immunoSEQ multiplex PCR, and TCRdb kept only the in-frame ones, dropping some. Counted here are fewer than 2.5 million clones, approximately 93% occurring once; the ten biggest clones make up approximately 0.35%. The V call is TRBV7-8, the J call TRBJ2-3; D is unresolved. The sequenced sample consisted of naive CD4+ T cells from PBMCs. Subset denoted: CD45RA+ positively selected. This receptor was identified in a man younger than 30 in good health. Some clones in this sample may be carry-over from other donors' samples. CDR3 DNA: TGTGCCAGCAGCTTTTTTGGGCCCGGTACGCAGTATTTT. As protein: CASSFFGPGTQYF. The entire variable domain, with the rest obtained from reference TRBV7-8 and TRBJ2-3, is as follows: GAGVSQSPRYKVAKRGQDVALRCDPISGHVSLFWYQQALGQGPEFLTYFQNEAQLDKSGLPSDRFFAERPEGSVSTLKIQRTQQEDSAVYLCASSFFGPGTQYFGPGTRLTVL.